The TCR beta chain under discussion was sequenced for a study of identical twins. Findings of the study overall: When twins shared out-of-frame alpha sequences, those sequences had excess low generation probability.

The length of the CDR3 is 14 residues. Unmatched junction bases numbered 7, after V lost 2 bases and J lost 6 bases. Germline V gives CDR1 MDHEN, CDR2 SYDVKM. TCRdb processed the 5' RACE reads anew with MiXCR; each CDR3 protein has one entry. Of under 400,000 distinct CDR3 sequences listed, roughly 9% were seen once; the top ten hold approximately 8.9%. This clonotype has just a few counts. Its target is unknown. The J gene is TRBJ2-7, the V gene TRBV28; 7 positions match TRBD1. The sequencing input was naive T cells sorted from blood. This receptor was identified in a woman in her fifties or sixties in good health. The CDR3 here is CASSLGGQQREQYF. The CDR3 DNA follows: TGTGCCAGCAGTTTAGGGGGACAGCAACGCGAGCAGTACTTC.